This T cell receptor (beta chain) was retrieved from a study of beta chain features in type 1 diabetes. Overall study results and limits: Type 1 diabetes patients had moderately but significantly shorter TCRB CDR3s in all four CD4+ subsets.

Averaging around 110 mL, one heparinised blood draw came from each individual donor. Expressed TCRB transcripts got sequenced, as all isolated RNA was reverse transcribed. TCRdb keeps only in-frame clones here, not all; method: immunoSEQ multiplex PCR. The repertoire holds some 110,000 clones, with around 17% as singletons. This clone has at least ten counts. Its antigen remains unidentified. The CDR3 has 13 residues. In germline, CDR1 is WSHSY, CDR2 SAAADI. Trimming took off 5 bases at V and 9 bases at J, with 11 bases between the two ends. This clonotype was obtained from a man aged 30-40 years with type 1 diabetes. Sequenced: central memory CD4+ T cells from blood. The chain has TRBV10-2 and TRBJ1-6, with D unclear. This CDR3 reads CASSPTGVSPLHF. Written as DNA, the CDR3 is TGCGCCAGCAGTCCGACCGGGGTTTCACCCCTCCACTTT.